This T cell receptor beta chain was captured in a study of blood T cell repertoires in COVID-19. Germline assignment: CDR1 SGHTA and CDR2 FQGTGA. Between the trimmed V and J ends, which lost 4 bases and 2 bases, there was a span of 13 bases. The CDR3 extends over 15 amino acids. Here immunoSEQ multiplex PCR was the method, and the copy in TCRdb shows in-frame clones only, minus some. The repertoire includes tens of thousands of clones, roughly nine tenths of them detected once, and almost 5% sits in the top ten. The genes are TRBV7-3 and TRBJ2-3, with a weak D call TRBD1 (5 bases). This sequence originates from a woman aged 50 to 60 with active COVID-19. Sequencing input: peripheral blood. This CDR3 reads CASSSSDTATDTQYF. CDR3 DNA: TGTGCCAGCAGCTCTTCGGACACTGCCACAGATACGCAGTATTTT.